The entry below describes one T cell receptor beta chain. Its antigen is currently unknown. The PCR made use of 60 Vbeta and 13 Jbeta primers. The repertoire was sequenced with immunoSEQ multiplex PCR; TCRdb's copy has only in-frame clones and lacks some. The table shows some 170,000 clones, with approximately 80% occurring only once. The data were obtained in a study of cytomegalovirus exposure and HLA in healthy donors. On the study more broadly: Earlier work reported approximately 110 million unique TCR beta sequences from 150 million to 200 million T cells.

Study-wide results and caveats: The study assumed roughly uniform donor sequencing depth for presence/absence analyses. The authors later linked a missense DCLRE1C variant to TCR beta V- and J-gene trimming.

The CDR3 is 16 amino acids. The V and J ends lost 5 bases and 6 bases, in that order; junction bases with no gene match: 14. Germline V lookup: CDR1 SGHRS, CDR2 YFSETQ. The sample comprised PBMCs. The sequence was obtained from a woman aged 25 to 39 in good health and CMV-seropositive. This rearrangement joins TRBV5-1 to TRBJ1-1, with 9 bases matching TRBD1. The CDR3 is CASRPQPGTGYSEAFF. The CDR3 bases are TGCGCCAGCAGGCCCCAACCCGGGACAGGGTATTCTGAAGCTTTCTTT. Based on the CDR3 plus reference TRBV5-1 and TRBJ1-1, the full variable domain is KAGVTQTPRYLIKTRGQQVTLSCSPISGHRSVSWYQQTPGQGLQFLFEYFSETQRNKGNFPGRFSGRQFSNSRSEMNVSTLELGDSALYLCASRPQPGTGYSEAFFGQGTRLTVV.